These 22 T cell receptor beta chains originate from one sample sequenced in a study of cytomegalovirus exposure and HLA in healthy donors. The PCR made use of 60 Vbeta and 13 Jbeta primers. The table came from immunoSEQ multiplex PCR; TCRdb's copy has only in-frame clones and leaves some out. This sample carries about 100,000 clones, around 80% of them seen once, and the ten largest clones take approximately 1.7%. Sequenced sample: PBMCs. The source is a woman in her thirties or forties in good health and CMV-seronegative.

This clone was found once. V usage is TRBV4-3 and J usage is TRBJ2-2, with 9 bases aligning to TRBD2. After removal of 0 bases from V and 3 bases from J, the junction contained 8 bases not matched to a gene. CDR3 length: 18 amino acids. Germline V gene sequence: CDR1 LGHNA, CDR2 YSLEER. The CDR3 region is CASSQDTVGLAHTGELFF. CDR3 nucleotides: TGCGCCAGCAGCCAAGATACAGTGGGACTAGCTCACACCGGGGAGCTGTTTTTT.

The chain has TRBV6-6 and TRBJ2-3; no clear D gene. V lost 6 bases, J lost 4 bases, and 5 bases lay in between. The CDR3 consists of 11 residues. Germline V gene data show CDR1 as MNHNY and CDR2 as SVGAGI (reference sequence). The CDR3 nucleotides are TGTGCCAGCAGCCCGGCAGATACGCAGTATTTT. It translates to CASSPADTQYF.

Comment on this clone: Within the sample, other DNA sequences also encode this same CDR3. This chain connects TRBV27 to TRBJ1-4, with no clear D. This CDR3 comprises 14 residues. The V gene's germline CDR1 is MNHEY and CDR2 SMNVEV (reference sequence). The germline V and J ends were trimmed by 4 bases and 3 bases, with 9 bases remaining between them. The CDR3 DNA reads as TGTGCCAGCAGTTCAGACATGTCTAATGAAAAACTGTTTTTT. It specifies CASSSDMSNEKLFF.

This clone has more than one count but fewer than ten. The chain joins TRBV18 to TRBJ2-1, with D possibly TRBD2 on 6 matching bases. Germline V gene sequence: CDR1 KGHSH, CDR2 LQKENI. Trimming removed 4 bases from V and 2 bases from J, with 18 bases in between. This CDR3 region has 17 residues. CDR3 bases: TGTGCCAGCTCACTTGAGGCAGTAGCGGAGACCTACAATGAGCAGTTCTTC. It is translated as CASSLEAVAETYNEQFF.

The chain uses TRBV28 and TRBJ2-7; 13 nucleotides match TRBD2. The CDR3 spans 15 residues. The germline V gene encodes CDR1 MDHEN and CDR2 SYDVKM. Trimming took 7 bases from V and 7 from J; bases not matched to a gene: 10. The CDR3: CASTDGLAGALEQYF. CDR3 DNA sequence: TGTGCCAGCACCGACGGACTAGCGGGAGCTCTTGAGCAGTACTTC.

The chain joins TRBV6-5 to TRBJ1-5, with 8 bases aligning to TRBD1. V shed 5 bases and J 0 bases; nucleotides not matched to a gene: 3. The length of the CDR3 is 15 residues. Germline CDR1 and CDR2: MNHEY and SVGAGI. Here the CDR3 DNA reads TGTGCCAGCAGTCGGACAGGGTATAGCAATCAGCCCCAGCATTTT. Translating gives CASSRTGYSNQPQHF.

The chain combines TRBV16 with TRBJ2-7, with D tentatively TRBD1 (6 bases). The CDR3 covers 16 residues. The germline V and J ends were trimmed by 0 bases and 0 bases, with 12 bases remaining between them. Germline values: CDR1 KGHSY, CDR2 FQNENV. The CDR3 region is CASSQSGTHFSYEQYF. The CDR3 DNA is TGTGCCAGCAGCCAATCAGGGACACACTTCTCCTACGAGCAGTACTTC.

This clone appeared a few times. The V and J genes are TRBV19 and TRBJ2-1; 12 bases fit TRBD2. Germline values: CDR1 LNHDA, CDR2 SQIVND (reference sequence). Trimming took 7 bases from V and 4 from J; bases not matched to a gene: 8. This CDR3 contains 16 residues. The CDR3 protein is CASTGGTSGPYNEQFF. CDR3 nucleotides: TGTGCCAGTACGGGAGGGACTAGCGGGCCGTACAATGAGCAGTTCTTC.

This clone was detected a few times. The chain has TRBV7-2 and TRBJ2-5, with 10 positions matching TRBD1. The germline gives CDR1 SGHTA, CDR2 FQGNSA. CDR3 size: 15 residues. V trimming: 2 bases; J trimming: 6 bases; junction bases outside the gene matches: 6. DNA for the CDR3: TGTGCCAGCAGCTTAACGAGGGGACAGGGGAAGACCCAGTACTTC. Protein sequence: CASSLTRGQGKTQYF.

The chain uses TRBV15 and TRBJ1-5; a weak D match, TRBD1 (5 bases). There are 18 residues in the CDR3. The germline CDR1 and CDR2 sequences are LNHNV and YYDKDF (reference sequence). The germline V and J ends were trimmed by 0 bases and 6 bases, with 21 bases remaining between them. The CDR3 sequence is CATSRDSRQTYLGQPQHF. The CDR3 DNA reads TGTGCCACCAGCAGAGATTCGAGACAGACTTACTTGGGTCAGCCCCAGCATTTT.

This chain uses TRBV7-2 with TRBJ2-7, with D hard to call. V lost 2 bases, J lost 4 bases, and 15 bases lay in between. The CDR3 is made up of 15 amino acids. Germline CDR1 is SGHTA and CDR2 is FQGNSA. The DNA of the CDR3 is TGTGCCAGCAGCTTACTCGGCCTAGATTCTTACGAGCAGTACTTC. The encoded protein is CASSLLGLDSYEQYF.

This chain links TRBV9 with TRBJ2-1; the match to TRBD2 covers 7 bases. Germline V gives CDR1 SGDLS, CDR2 YYNGEE. Trimming removed 0 bases from V and 4 bases from J; junction bases left unmatched: 7. The length of the CDR3 is 16 residues. The CDR3 region is CASSVGGASGYNEQFF. For the CDR3, the DNA is TGTGCCAGCAGCGTAGGAGGGGCTAGCGGATACAATGAGCAGTTCTTC.

CDR3 region: CASSQTGTGVNQPQHF. CDR3 nucleotide sequence: TGTGCCAGCAGCCAGACCGGGACAGGGGTCAATCAGCCCCAGCATTTT. The rearrangement joins TRBV27 to TRBJ1-5; 10 bases align to TRBD1. The CDR3 runs to 16 residues. The germline V gene encodes CDR1 MNHEY and CDR2 SMNVEV (reference sequence). Germline trimming cut 6 bases from V and 3 bases from J; bases unmatched to any gene: 8.

This chain joins TRBV7-3 and TRBJ2-1, with D hard to call. The CDR3 length is 15 residues. The ends were cut back, 1 base at V and 0 bases at J, with 7 bases in the middle. Looked up from germline, CDR1 is SGHTA and CDR2 is FQGTGA. This CDR3 is CASSLMFSSYNEQFF. The CDR3 DNA reads as TGTGCCAGCAGCTTAATGTTTAGCTCCTACAATGAGCAGTTCTTC.

The V and J genes are TRBV6-1 and TRBJ2-2; 12 nucleotides line up with TRBD2. Germline CDR1 MNHNS, CDR2 SASEGT. The CDR3 extends over 18 amino acids. V shed 1 base and J 6 bases; nucleotides not matched to a gene: 9. CDR3 sequence (DNA): TGTGCCAGCAGTGAAGTGGCTAGCGGGAGGGCCGATGCCGGGGAGCTGTTTTTT. Translated, it gives CASSEVASGRADAGELFF.

CDR3 residues: CASSPLPPGGESIYEQYF. For the CDR3, the DNA is TGTGCCAGCAGTCCACTACCCCCTGGGGGGGAGTCTATCTACGAGCAGTACTTC. The J gene is TRBJ2-7, the V gene TRBV28; 7 bases align to TRBD2. The V segment lost 5 bases and the J segment 3 bases; nucleotides outside the gene matches: 19. Germline CDR1 reads MDHEN; CDR2 reads SYDVKM. The CDR3 is made up of 18 amino acids.

V gene TRBV27 combines with J gene TRBJ1-1; maybe TRBD1 (5 bases). The V and J ends lost 2 bases and 0 bases respectively, with 7 bases between them. In germline, CDR1 is MNHEY, CDR2 SMNVEV (reference sequence). This CDR3 comprises 14 residues. This chain's CDR3 is CASSLQGLNTEAFF. The CDR3 DNA is TGTGCCAGCAGTTTACAGGGTTTGAACACTGAAGCTTTCTTT.

The chain combines TRBV6-1 with TRBJ2-7, with 7 bases that match TRBD1. V trimming: 1 base; J trimming: 2 bases; junction bases outside the gene matches: 5. This CDR3 region has 15 residues. CDR1 and CDR2 from the germline V gene are MNHNS and SASEGT. DNA for the CDR3: TGTGCCAGCAGTGAAGGTGGGACAGCAACCTACGAGCAGTACTTC. Protein: CASSEGGTATYEQYF.

The chain is built from TRBV28 and TRBJ1-5, with D unclear. The germline gives CDR1 MDHEN, CDR2 SYDVKM. The CDR3 runs to 14 residues. V lost 3 bases, J lost 3 bases, and 9 bases lay in between. CDR3 bases: TGTGCCAGCAGTTTTTTCGGTTACAATCAGCCCCAGCATTTT. Its protein is CASSFFGYNQPQHF.

The rearrangement uses TRBV29-1 and TRBJ2-2; 7 positions match TRBD1. Germline CDR1 and CDR2: SQVTM and ANQGSEA. The CDR3 has 14 residues. V was pared by 7 bases and J by 0 bases, with 5 bases of the junction left unmatched. The CDR3 is CSGRDSSNTGELFF. CDR3 nucleotides: TGCAGCGGCCGGGACAGCTCGAACACCGGGGAGCTGTTTTTT.

The chain recombines TRBV6-1 with TRBJ1-5; tentatively, D is TRBD1 (6 bases). V lost 6 bases and J lost 0, with 6 bases in between. The CDR3 is 13 amino acids. Germline CDR1 MNHNS, CDR2 SASEGT. In nucleotides, the CDR3 is TGTGCCAGCAGACAGGGTAGCAATCAGCCCCAGCATTTT. It yields the protein CASRQGSNQPQHF.

This clone has only one observation. The V gene is TRBV27, the J gene TRBJ1-2, with D maybe TRBD1 (5 bases). CDR1 MNHEY and CDR2 SMNVEV come from the germline V gene (reference sequence). The germline V and J ends were trimmed by 4 bases and 1 base, with 13 bases remaining between them. The CDR3 covers 15 residues. The CDR3 loop is CASSSLQGNNYGYTF. CDR3 sequence (DNA): TGTGCCAGCAGTTCACTCCAGGGCAATAACTATGGCTACACCTTC.